This T cell receptor beta chain was sequenced for a study of T cells in narcolepsy. The study, taken as a whole, reports: Blood of same and different patients, but not healthy controls, reportedly held recurring autoreactive clonotypes.

V was clipped by 10 bases and J by 0 bases; unmatched bases: 3. There are 14 residues in the CDR3. CDR1 is LNHDA, CDR2 SQIVND, per germline (reference sequence). Measured with immunoSEQ multiplex PCR; TCRdb has only the in-frame clones, and not every one. The data contain fewer than 30,000 clones, around 85% of them singletons. Concerning this clone: What it binds is not known.

This receptor was taken from a human donor with narcolepsy. The sequenced sample was CD45RA- memory CD4+ T cells from PBMCs. The chain couples TRBV19 to TRBJ2-5; 12 bases fit TRBD2. In nucleotides, the CDR3 is TGTGCCACCGGACTAGCGGGGAACCAAGAGACCCAGTACTTC. This gives the protein CATGLAGNQETQYF.